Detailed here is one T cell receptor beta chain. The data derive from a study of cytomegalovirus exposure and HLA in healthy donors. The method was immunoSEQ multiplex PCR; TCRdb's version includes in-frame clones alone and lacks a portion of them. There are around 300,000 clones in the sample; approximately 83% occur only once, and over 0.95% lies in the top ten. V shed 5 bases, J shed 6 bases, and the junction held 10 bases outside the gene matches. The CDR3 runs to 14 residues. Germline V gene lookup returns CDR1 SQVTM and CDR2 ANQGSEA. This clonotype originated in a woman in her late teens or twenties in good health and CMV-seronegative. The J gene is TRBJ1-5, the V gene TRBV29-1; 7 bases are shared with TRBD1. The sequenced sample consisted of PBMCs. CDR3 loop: CSVRQQGTGQPQHF. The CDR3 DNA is TGCAGCGTTCGACAACAGGGGACCGGTCAGCCCCAGCATTTT. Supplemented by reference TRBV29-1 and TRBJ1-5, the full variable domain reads SAVISQKPSRDICQRGTSLTIQCQVDSQVTMMFWYRQQPGQSLTLIATANQGSEATYESGFVIDKFPISRPNLTFSTLTVSNMSPEDSSIYLCSVRQQGTGQPQHFGDGTRLSIL.